One and the same sample provided the 13 T cell receptor beta chains below, sequenced in a study of patients and donors after allogeneic stem cell transplantation (dated by TCRdb to about 2020). Libraries were prepared through RT-PCR. Instrument used: NextSeq 550. TCRdb reran the public reads through fastp at Q25 and MiXCR, keeping productive beta chains. Rows merge per CDR3 protein into single entries with the most common DNA and genes. For this sample there are hundreds of thousands of distinct CDR3 sequences; about a sixth appear just once. The ten most abundant clones make up roughly 7.2% of the sample. Sequencing was done on a sample of blood, either unsorted or a sorted T cell fraction (not recorded which). These receptors originate from a human donor who was either an allogeneic HSCT recipient or a stem cell or donor lymphocyte infusion donor (not recorded which). It is not recorded whose cells these are; they may come from a transplant donor.

V is TRBV3-1 and J is TRBJ2-7; tentative D call: TRBD1 (5 bases). Germline CDR1 and CDR2: LGHDT and YNNKEL (reference sequence). There are 15 residues in the CDR3. Trimming removed 1 base from V and 0 bases from J, with 10 bases in between. CDR3 residues: CASSQGARASYEQYF. CDR3 nucleotide sequence: TGTGCCAGCAGCCAAGGGGCCAGGGCCTCCTACGAGCAGTACTTC.

This clonotype has more than one count but fewer than ten. The genes are TRBV12-3 or TRBV12-4 and TRBJ2-7; D may correspond to TRBD1 or TRBD2 (5 bases each). V was pared by 2 bases and J by 3 bases, with 11 bases between. The CDR3 totals 14 residues. The DNA for the CDR3 is TGTGCCAGCAGTTTACTATGGGGGAGCTACGAGCAGTACTTC. Translation gives CASSLLWGSYEQYF.

This chain joins TRBV5-1 and TRBJ1-2; 11 bases map to TRBD1. Unmatched junction bases numbered 6, after V lost 0 bases and J lost 8 bases. CDR1 is SGHRS, CDR2 YFSETQ, per germline. CDR3 length: 15 residues. The CDR3: CASSLEDRGRLGYTF. DNA of the CDR3: TGCGCCAGCAGCTTGGAGGACAGGGGGCGTCTCGGCTACACCTTC.

V usage is TRBV5-4 and J usage is TRBJ2-2; D is unresolved. Trimming left V 0 bases short and J 5 bases short, with 11 bases between. CDR3 length: 15 residues. Looked up from germline, CDR1 is SGHNT and CDR2 is YYREEE (reference sequence). CDR3: CASSLGRAVTGELFF. In DNA form, the CDR3 reads TGTGCCAGCAGCTTGGGGCGCGCGGTAACCGGGGAGCTGTTTTTT. Using reference TRBV5-4 and TRBJ2-2 for the parts outside the CDR3, the full variable domain is ETGVTQSPTHLIKTRGQQVTLRCSSQSGHNTVSWYQQALGQGPQFIFQYYREEENGRGNFPPRFSGLQFPNYSSELNVNALELDDSALYLCASSLGRAVTGELFFGEGSRLTVL.

The rearrangement links TRBV29-1 to TRBJ2-3; 7 bases agree with TRBD1. After removal of 4 bases from V and 2 bases from J, the junction contained 6 bases not matched to a gene. The CDR3 runs to 14 residues. The germline gives CDR1 SQVTM, CDR2 ANQGSEA. The CDR3 here is CSVASGQYTDTQYF. CDR3 nucleotides: TGCAGCGTTGCCTCGGGACAGTACACAGATACGCAGTATTTT.

This clonotype has just a few counts. This chain uses TRBV18 with TRBJ2-2, with D possibly being TRBD1 (5 bases). CDR1 is KGHSH, CDR2 LQKENI, per germline. The CDR3 contains 14 residues. The V gene lost 9 bases and the J gene lost 1 base, with 12 bases spanning the gap. CDR3: CASSGLQNTGELFF. The CDR3 DNA sequence: TGTGCCAGTTCAGGGCTCCAGAACACCGGGGAGCTGTTTTTT. The full variable domain, its missing parts supplied by reference TRBV18 and TRBJ2-2, is NAGVMQNPRHLVRRRGQEARLRCSPMKGHSHVYWYRQLPEEGLKFMVYLQKENIIDESGMPKERFSAEFPKEGPSILRIQQVVRGDSAAYFCASSGLQNTGELFFGEGSRLTVL.

This clonotype was picked up a small number of times. This chain joins TRBV6-1 and TRBJ2-5; D might be TRBD1 (6 bases). Germline values: CDR1 MNHNS, CDR2 SASEGT. With 6 bases removed from V and 5 bases from J, the gap between germline ends came to 16 bases. The CDR3 is made up of 14 amino acids. The CDR3: CASRGALRGETQYF. Written as DNA, the CDR3 is TGTGCCAGCAGGGGGGCCCTTCGAGGGGAGACCCAGTACTTC.

The sample holds a few counts of this clonotype. The chain recombines TRBV7-9 with TRBJ2-2; D unresolved. This CDR3 contains 8 residues. Per germline, CDR1 SEHNR and CDR2 FQNEAQ (reference sequence). In DNA form, the CDR3 reads TGTGGGTCCGGGGAGCTGTTTTTT. Amino acid sequence: CGSGELFF.

This sequence joins TRBV7-2 and TRBJ2-2; 11 bases are a match to TRBD2. CDR1 SGHTA and CDR2 FQGNSA come from the germline V gene. The ends lost 5 bases at V and 7 bases at J; junction bases unmatched: 6. This CDR3 spans 15 amino acids. The DNA for the CDR3 is TGTGCCAGCAGCCAGCTAGCGGGGGGTATCGGGGAGCTGTTTTTT. This codes for CASSQLAGGIGELFF.

This clonotype was seen ten or more times. The rearrangement uses TRBV10-3 and TRBJ1-3, with 8 positions matching TRBD1. The CDR3 spans 15 residues. CDR1 and CDR2 (germline): ENHRY, SYGVKD. V trimming: 4 bases; J trimming: 3 bases; junction bases outside the gene matches: 5. The DNA for the CDR3 is TGTGCCATCAGTGGTTCAGGGGGCGTTGGAAACACCATATATTTT. It translates to CAISGSGGVGNTIYF.

This clonotype came up a few times. This chain connects TRBV20-1 to TRBJ1-5; the D gene is possibly TRBD1 (6 bases). From germline, CDR1 is DFQATT and CDR2 SNEGSKA (reference sequence). The CDR3 length is 12 residues. Trimming pared 4 bases from V and 4 bases from J, leaving 8 bases between. The CDR3 nucleotides read TGCAGTGCTAAAGGGGGGAATCAGCCCCAGCATTTT. It yields the protein CSAKGGNQPQHF.

The V gene is TRBV5-1, the J gene TRBJ2-5; possibly TRBD2 for D (5 bases). The CDR3 spans 13 residues. The V and J ends lost 6 bases and 5 bases respectively, with 14 bases between them. Germline V CDR1 and CDR2: SGHRS, YFSETQ. CDR3 nucleotide sequence: TGCGCCAGCAACCCCGGGGTGGAGGAGACCCAGTACTTC. Amino acids: CASNPGVEETQYF.

This clonotype occurred a few times. The V and J genes are TRBV7-3 and TRBJ1-6; no definite D call. Per germline, CDR1 SGHTA and CDR2 FQGTGA. V was clipped by 1 base and J by 9 bases, with 7 bases between them. The CDR3 consists of 13 residues. The CDR3 nucleotides read TGTGCCAGCAGCTTAAGTGTGAGTTCACCCCTCCACTTT. Residues: CASSLSVSSPLHF. The whole variable domain, filled in from reference TRBV7-3 and TRBJ1-6, reads GAGVSQTPSNKVTEKGKYVELRCDPISGHTALYWYRQSLGQGPEFLIYFQGTGAADDSGLPNDRFFAVRPEGSVSTLKIQRTERGDSAVYLCASSLSVSSPLHFGNGTRLTVT.